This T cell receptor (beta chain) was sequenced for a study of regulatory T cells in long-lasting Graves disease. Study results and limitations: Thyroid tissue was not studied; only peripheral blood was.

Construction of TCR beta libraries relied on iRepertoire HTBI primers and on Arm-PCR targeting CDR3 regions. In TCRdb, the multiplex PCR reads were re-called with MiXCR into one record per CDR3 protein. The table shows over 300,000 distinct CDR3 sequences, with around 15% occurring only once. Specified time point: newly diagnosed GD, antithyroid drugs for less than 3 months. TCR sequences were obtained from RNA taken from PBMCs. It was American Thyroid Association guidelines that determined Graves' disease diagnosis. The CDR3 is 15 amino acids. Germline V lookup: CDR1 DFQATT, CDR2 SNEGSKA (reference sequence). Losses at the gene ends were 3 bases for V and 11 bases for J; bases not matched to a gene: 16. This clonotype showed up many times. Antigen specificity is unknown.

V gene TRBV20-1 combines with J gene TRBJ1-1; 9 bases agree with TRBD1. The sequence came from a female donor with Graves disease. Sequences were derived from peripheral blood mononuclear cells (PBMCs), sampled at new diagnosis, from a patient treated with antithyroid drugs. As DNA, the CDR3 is TGCAGTGCTAGGAGGGACAGGGATATAACGGGGCTCGCTTTCTTT. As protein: CSARRDRDITGLAFF.